This T cell receptor (beta chain) was sequenced in a study of cytomegalovirus exposure and HLA in healthy donors. Study information: Findings of an earlier analysis included under 140 million unique TCR beta sequences from roughly 180 million T cells.

Study-level findings and limits: It was reported that the classifier diagnosed cytomegalovirus status with high specificity and sensitivity in both the original and validation cohorts. It was likely that a cluster of highly shared sequence variants was a sequencing artifact.

In regard to this clone: Its specificity is not known.

Donors counted as nominally healthy when sampled, yet unrecorded immune exposures were likely. Researchers ran the PCR with 60 Vbeta and 13 Jbeta primers. TCRdb's copy holds only in-frame clones and misses some; the assay was immunoSEQ multiplex PCR. This table holds about 180,000 clones, approximately 80% found once. This sequence originates from a man aged 18 to 35 in good health and CMV-seronegative. Sequencing was done on a sample of PBMCs.

CDR3 sequence reads: CACGRGALQPQHF. The CDR3 nucleotides are TGTGCCTGTGGACGGGGAGCTCTCCAGCCCCAGCATTTT. The chain recombines TRBV30 with TRBJ1-5, with unresolved D. The CDR3 totals 13 residues. Germline values: CDR1 GTSNPN, CDR2 SVGIG (reference sequence). V was shortened by 6 bases and J by 7 bases, with 16 bases between the two germline ends.